This T cell receptor (beta chain) originates from a study of blood T cells in healthy people across ages. General observations from the study: Donors of long life had a larger count of naive CD4+ cells and greater diversity than aged donors. Donor CMV status, an unknown factor, possibly confounded changes in expanded clonotypes.

The second PCR ran 7 to 11 cycles with a sample-barcoded 5' primer and J-beta primers. TCRdb used MiXCR to reprocess the 5' RACE reads, holding one entry per CDR3 protein. Among fewer than 1.5 million distinct CDR3 sequences, about 43% were seen once, and the ten largest hold 7% to 9%. Regarding this clonotype: The antigen is undetermined.

The clonotype comes from a woman aged 18-29 years in good health. The sequenced material came from blood.

The CDR3 region has the DNA TGTGCCAGCAGCCAAAACAGCGGGAAAGCAGATACGCAGTATTTT. Its protein product is CASSQNSGKADTQYF. The gene calls are TRBV3-1 and TRBJ2-3; 7 bases are shared with TRBD2. The length of the CDR3 is 15 residues. V lost 2 bases to trimming and J lost 4 bases; unmatched junction nucleotides: 6. Looked up from germline, CDR1 is LGHDT and CDR2 is YNNKEL (reference sequence).